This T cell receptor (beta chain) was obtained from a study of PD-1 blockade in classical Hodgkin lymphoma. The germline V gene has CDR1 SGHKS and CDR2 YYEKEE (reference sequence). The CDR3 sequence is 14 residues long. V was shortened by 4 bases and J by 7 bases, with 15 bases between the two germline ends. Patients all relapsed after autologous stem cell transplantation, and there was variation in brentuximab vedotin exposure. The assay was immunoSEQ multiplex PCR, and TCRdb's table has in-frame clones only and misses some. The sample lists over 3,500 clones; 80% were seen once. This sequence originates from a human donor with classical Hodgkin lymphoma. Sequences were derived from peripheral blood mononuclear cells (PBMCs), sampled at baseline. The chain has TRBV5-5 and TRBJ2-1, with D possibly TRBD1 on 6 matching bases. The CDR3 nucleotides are TGTGCCAGCAGCGAGGGGGTGTCGCGGAATGAGCAGTTCTTC. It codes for CASSEGVSRNEQFF.